This is a list of T cell receptor beta chains from one sample in a study of T cell changes during pregnancy in multiple sclerosis. Measured with immunoSEQ multiplex PCR; TCRdb has only the in-frame clones, and not every one. The data contain tens of thousands of clones, approximately 89% of them seen just once; the ten biggest clones take up roughly 4.9%. Sequenced here: peripheral blood, sampled in the first trimester of pregnancy. These receptors came from a female donor in good health, enrolled as a control in a pregnancy study. Both conserved end residues are part of each CDR3. Fields, in order: V gene, J gene, D gene, clone size, CDR3 protein, CDR3 DNA. A D gene is named only where the DNA matches it firmly. Only some rows state a clone size, as once, few, many or a class for expanded clones.

TRBV9	TRBJ2-3	NA	NA	CASSVGGTDTQYF	TGTGCCAGCAGCGTAGGAGGCACAGATACGCAGTATTTT
TRBV19	TRBJ2-5	TRBD2	once	CASRAIAGGQETQYF	TGTGCCAGTCGGGCGATAGCGGGGGGGCAGGAGACCCAGTACTTC
TRBV29-1	TRBJ1-2	NA	NA	CSGLRGEGYTF	TGCAGCGGATTGCGGGGGGAAGGCTACACCTTC
TRBV2	TRBJ2-7	NA	NA	CASSEDAGAYEQYF	TGTGCCAGCAGTGAAGACGCAGGGGCCTACGAGCAGTACTTC
TRBV5-6	TRBJ2-3	TRBD1	NA	CASSSGQGPDTQYF	TGTGCCAGCAGCTCGGGACAGGGTCCCGATACGCAGTATTTT
TRBV5-5	TRBJ2-7	NA	NA	CASTRGGFYEQYF	TGTGCCAGCACCCGTGGGGGGTTCTACGAGCAGTACTTC
TRBV27	TRBJ1-1	NA	once	CASSPPSNTEAFF	TGTGCCAGCAGTCCCCCTTCGAACACTGAAGCTTTCTTT
TRBV7-9	TRBJ2-3	TRBD2	NA	CASSSGLAGERDTQYF	TGTGCCAGCAGCTCGGGACTAGCGGGAGAAAGGGATACGCAGTATTTT
TRBV6-5	TRBJ2-5	NA	NA	CASRNPRPIQYF	TGTGCCAGCAGAAACCCGAGGCCGATTCAGTACTTC
TRBV10-3	TRBJ1-1	NA	once	CAISVVWGNSGNTEAFF	TGTGCCATCAGTGTCGTGTGGGGGAATAGCGGGAACACTGAAGCTTTCTTT
TRBV4-2	TRBJ1-3	TRBD1	few	CASSQIRQGPSGNTIYF	TGTGCCAGCAGCCAGATTAGACAGGGTCCCTCTGGAAACACCATATATTTT
TRBV25-1	TRBJ2-7	TRBD1	NA	CASRQGVGEQYF	TGTGCCAGCAGACAGGGGGTCGGCGAGCAGTACTTC
TRBV27	TRBJ2-7	TRBD2	NA	CASSLRLAGVGESSYEQYF	TGTGCCAGCAGTTTAAGGCTAGCGGGAGTCGGGGAGAGCTCCTACGAGCAGTACTTC
TRBV9	TRBJ2-1	TRBD2	NA	CASSAPSGGGYNEQFF	TGTGCCAGCAGCGCCCCCTCTGGCGGGGGGTACAATGAGCAGTTCTTC
TRBV6-5	TRBJ1-4	TRBD1	NA	CASRLDREEKLFF	TGTGCCAGCAGGTTAGACAGGGAAGAAAAACTGTTTTTT
TRBV19	TRBJ1-2	NA	NA	CASSGSDPGSLYGYTF	TGTGCCAGTAGCGGCTCTGATCCGGGTTCACTCTATGGCTACACCTTC
TRBV7-8	TRBJ1-1	NA	few	CASSLIREGAEAFF	TGTGCCAGCAGCTTAATTAGGGAAGGGGCTGAAGCTTTCTTT
TRBV7-2	TRBJ1-1	NA	NA	CASSLGANTEAFF	TGTGCCAGCAGCCTAGGGGCGAACACTGAAGCTTTCTTT
TRBV4-3	TRBJ2-7	TRBD1	NA	CASSQEGTGAYEQYF	TGCGCCAGCAGCCAAGAAGGGACAGGGGCCTACGAGCAGTACTTC
TRBV11-3	TRBJ2-1	TRBD2	NA	CASSLGVGRGENEQFF	TGTGCCAGCAGCTTAGGTGTCGGGAGGGGCGAAAATGAGCAGTTCTTC
TRBV9	TRBJ2-1	TRBD2	NA	CASSLAGRREGLYNEQFF	TGTGCCAGCAGCCTTGCCGGGAGGCGGGAGGGATTATACAATGAGCAGTTCTTC
TRBV20-1	TRBJ1-1	NA	NA	CSVGDNTEAFF	TGCAGTGTGGGAGATAACACTGAAGCTTTCTTT
TRBV6-4	TRBJ2-2	TRBD2	few	CASSEGLANTGELFF	TGTGCCAGCAGTGAGGGACTAGCGAACACCGGGGAGCTGTTTTTT
TRBV7-7	TRBJ1-3	TRBD1	NA	CASSMGQGSGNTIYF	TGTGCCAGCAGCATGGGACAGGGGTCTGGAAACACCATATATTTT
TRBV30	TRBJ2-1	TRBD2	NA	CAWSPLGGVVTSGRHEQFF	TGTGCCTGGAGTCCCCTCGGGGGGGTGGTCACTAGCGGGAGGCATGAGCAGTTCTTC
TRBV5-1	TRBJ2-7	NA	NA	CASSPFDRYGYEQYF	TGCGCCAGCAGCCCCTTCGACAGGTATGGCTACGAGCAGTACTTC
TRBV7-9	TRBJ2-3	TRBD2	few	CASSLAFSGSGADTQYF	TGTGCCAGCAGCTTAGCTTTTAGCGGGAGTGGGGCAGATACGCAGTATTTT
TRBV5-1	TRBJ1-1	TRBD1	NA	CASSGGQGGTEAFF	TGCGCCAGCAGCGGCGGACAGGGAGGCACTGAAGCTTTCTTT